One T cell receptor (beta chain) is described in this entry. Its antigen remains unidentified. There are no base qualities to consult, and no much larger clone falls within one base. The data originate from a study of OX40 agonist ivuxolimab in advanced cancers. At the level of the whole study: Ivuxolimab was a fully human IgG2 agonistic monoclonal antibody targeting the costimulatory receptor OX40 (CD134). In the dose-escalation cohort, roughly four fifths of patients were male, and the mean age was roughly 60 years, with a range of about 20 to 79. Peripheral TCRbeta sequencing was intended to test whether TCR sequence diversity was altered and clonal T-cell expansion was caused by ivuxolimab. The paper reports the monotherapy dose-escalation portion (N of about 47 patients) of the phase I ivuxolimab trial. Prior anti-PD-1, anti-PD-L1 or anti-CTLA-4 therapy was permitted, and checkpoint inhibitors had been received by around 40% of dose-escalation patients. Partial responses occurred in three dose-escalation patients, of whom one had hepatocellular carcinoma and two had cutaneous melanoma. Intravenous ivuxolimab was administered to patients every 2 weeks at six dose levels: 0.01, 0.1, 0.3, 1.5, 3 and 10 mg/kg. Among the roughly 52 dose-escalation patients, roughly 20 had hepatocellular carcinoma, about 15 melanoma, 9 renal cell carcinoma and 9 head and neck cancer. Overall results and qualifications from the work: Antigen specificity was not determined for the clonally expanded peripheral T cells. At doses of 0.1 to 3.0 mg/kg, clonal expansion of both CD4+ and CD8+ blood T cells was observed from baseline to week 6. Low levels of normalized T-cell clonal expansion were also shown by some nonresponding patients. On average, CD8+ T cells showed more expanded clones than CD4+ T cells after ivuxolimab. In the 0.1-3.0 mg/kg groups, partial responders were among the patients with the lowest normalized peripheral clonal expansion, particularly in CD8+ T cells.

Genomic DNA was extracted from sorted cells for sequencing of the TCRbeta CDR3 region. The immunoSEQ Assay was used for sequencing of TCRbeta CDR3 regions. Sourced from immuneACCESS, this table was stored by TCRdb with only in-frame sequences that have V and J called. A share of the clones is absent; for the studies checked, an unresolved V gene accounts for under half, and the remainder has no known explanation. The sample yields 65,000 to 90,000 clones; over 75% were counted once. 2.3% of the sample comes from the top ten. Including the terminal cysteine and phenylalanine, the CDR3 comprises 14 residues. CDR3 DNA is the only sequence kept; it has 42 bases, read in frame from the first base. The junction shows trimming of 2 bases on V and 7 bases on J, and the gene matches do not reach 7 bases of it. CDR1 MDHEN and CDR2 SYDVKM were looked up in the germline V gene. The trial excluded patients who had a history of autoimmune disease or were on systemic immunosuppression. Peripheral blood for TCR sequencing was collected from all dose cohorts at baseline, on cycle 4 day 1, and on cycle 7 day 1. Samples came from an open-label, multicenter, first-in-human phase I dose-escalation trial of ivuxolimab. The trial enrolled adults with locally advanced or metastatic head and neck squamous cell, hepatocellular, melanoma or renal cell carcinoma. Before TCR sequencing, CD4+ T cells and CD8+ T cells from peripheral blood were sorted into separate populations.

The chain is assembled from TRBV28 and TRBJ1-2, with 7 bases aligning to TRBD1. This TCR derives from an adult with an advanced solid tumor such as melanoma, head and neck, liver or kidney cancer. The specimen comprised CD4+ or CD8+ T cells sorted from blood, sampled in a trial of the OX40 agonist ivuxolimab. The bases are TGTGCCAGCAGTTTAGAAGGGGGCGCCGGTGGCTACACCTTC. It specifies CASSLEGGAGGYTF.